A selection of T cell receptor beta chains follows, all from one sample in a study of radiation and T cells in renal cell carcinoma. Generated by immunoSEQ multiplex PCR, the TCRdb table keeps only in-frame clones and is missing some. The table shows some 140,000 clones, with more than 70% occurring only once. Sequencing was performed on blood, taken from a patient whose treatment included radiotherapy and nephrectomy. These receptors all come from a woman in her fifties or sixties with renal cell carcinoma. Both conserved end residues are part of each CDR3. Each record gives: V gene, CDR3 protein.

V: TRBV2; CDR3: CASRLAQGVFFEQFF
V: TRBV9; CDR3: CASSSHGSGNTGELFF
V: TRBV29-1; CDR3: CSVDPGQSYGYTF
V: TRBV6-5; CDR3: CASSYGQMNTEAFF
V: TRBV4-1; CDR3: CASSRSGQANTEAFF
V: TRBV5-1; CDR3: CASSTRGGLVWETQYF
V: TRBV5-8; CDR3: CASSWGTVPNYGYTF
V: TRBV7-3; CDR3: CASSSTGFANTGELFF
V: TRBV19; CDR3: CASSIERNQPQHF
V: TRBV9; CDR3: CASSVYTNTGELFF
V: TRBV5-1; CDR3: CASSLPGSHTEAFF
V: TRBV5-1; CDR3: CASSRTEYGYTF
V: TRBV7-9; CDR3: CASSFIWVEAFF
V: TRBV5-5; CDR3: CASSLEGGDTQYF
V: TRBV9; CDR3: CASSPEGGTDTQYF
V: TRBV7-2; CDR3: CASSLGQGARQPQHF
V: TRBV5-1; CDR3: CASPPLRDSHSLEETQYF
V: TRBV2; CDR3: CASSEITRSNQPQHF
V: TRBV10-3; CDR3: CAIKDRDSQPQHF
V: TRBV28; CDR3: CASRSDSEAFF
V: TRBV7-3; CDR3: CASSFGEGTEAFF
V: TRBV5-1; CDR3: CASSLEGQTSTDTQYF
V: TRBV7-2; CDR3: CASSLGLAHTYEQYF
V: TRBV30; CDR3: CAWTGSTWTQYF
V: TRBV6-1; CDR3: CASSFGQGGTGELFF
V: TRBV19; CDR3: CASSSGQSTNEKLFF
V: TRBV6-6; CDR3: CASSHTGGDAEKLFF
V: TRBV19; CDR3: CASSVRGTEAFF
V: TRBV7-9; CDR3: CASSLGRTENQPQHF
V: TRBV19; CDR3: CASSTRQGNYGYTF
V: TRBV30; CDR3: CAWSPGGPEAFF
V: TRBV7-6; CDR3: CASSFDSPWIAGGPSDEQFF
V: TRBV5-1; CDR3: CASSFTANTEAFF
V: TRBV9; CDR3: CASSRWGLPNTGELFF
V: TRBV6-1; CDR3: CASSDLAGDEQFF
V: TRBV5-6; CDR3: CASSLAGRDEQFF
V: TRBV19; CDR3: CASSPPGRGHGYTF
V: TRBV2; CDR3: CASSQLTSGGFDEQFF
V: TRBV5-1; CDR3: CASSFLGTPEAFF
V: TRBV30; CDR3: CAWDAGTVGNTIYF
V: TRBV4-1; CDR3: CASSQPREGANYGYTF
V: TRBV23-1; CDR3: CASSHRLGSTDTQYF
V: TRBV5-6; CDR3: CASSLRFSGANVLTF
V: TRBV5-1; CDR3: CASSLDYIRPGQETKSSYEQYF
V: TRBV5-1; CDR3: CASSSGTLGSNQPQHF
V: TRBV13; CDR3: CASSLSRDTEAFF
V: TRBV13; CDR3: CASSLTSGGTREQYF
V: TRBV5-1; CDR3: CASSASLAGGRADTQYF
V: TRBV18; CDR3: CASSPQGSGYGYTF
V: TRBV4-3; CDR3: CASSPTGGSGNTIYF
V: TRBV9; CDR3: CASSVDSRHGTGGSPLHF
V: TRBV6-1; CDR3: CASKGTVTRAGEQYF
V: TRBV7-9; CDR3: CASSLGGKNEQYF
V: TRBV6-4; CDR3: CASSVEAGELNTEAFF
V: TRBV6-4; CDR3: CASRRVPGDGRNTEAFF
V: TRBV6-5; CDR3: CASSYLGRINSPLHF
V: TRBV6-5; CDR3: CASSYERPKRNTLHF
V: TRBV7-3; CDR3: CASSSASDTQYF
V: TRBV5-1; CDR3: CASSAEQNEQYF
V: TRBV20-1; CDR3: CSALDGSEQYF